Shown below are 20 T cell receptor beta chains from a single sample sequenced in a study of blood T cell repertoires in COVID-19. Here immunoSEQ multiplex PCR was the method, and the copy in TCRdb shows in-frame clones only, minus some. The table includes about 87,000 clones, around nine tenths detected once. Specimen: peripheral blood. The origin of the receptors is a man aged 40-49 years with acute or convalescent COVID-19.

The chain employs TRBV2 and TRBJ2-7; 10 bases align to TRBD2. The germline V gene has CDR1 SNHLY and CDR2 FYNNEI. V lost 2 bases and J lost 3; bases outside the gene matches: 7. This CDR3 has 16 amino acids. The CDR3 DNA sequence: TGTGCCAGCAGTGAAATCGCCCCTAGCGGGAGCTACGAGCAGTACTTC. Protein sequence: CASSEIAPSGSYEQYF.

The genes are TRBV13 and TRBJ2-7; D might be TRBD1 (7 bases). The V gene's germline CDR1 is PRHDT and CDR2 FYEKMQ (reference sequence). With 4 bases removed from V and 7 bases from J, the gap between germline ends came to 14 bases. The CDR3 loop spans 13 amino acids. The CDR3 loop is CASSSGGSSEQYF. CDR3 nucleotide sequence: TGTGCCAGCAGCTCAGGGGGGAGTTCTGAGCAGTACTTC.

The J gene is TRBJ2-7, the V gene TRBV6-5, with TRBD1 matching 7 bases. CDR1 is MNHEY and CDR2 is SVGAGI in the germline V gene. This CDR3 has 14 amino acids. The V segment lost 5 bases and the J segment 2 bases; nucleotides outside the gene matches: 6. The CDR3 sequence: CASSRTGTAYEQYF. DNA for the CDR3: TGTGCCAGCAGTCGCACCGGGACAGCCTACGAGCAGTACTTC.

The chain recombines TRBV6-2 or TRBV6-3 with TRBJ2-7; 10 bases line up with TRBD2. The CDR3 covers 16 residues. Trimming took 2 bases from V and 2 from J; bases not matched to a gene: 6. Germline V gene data show CDR1 as MNHEY and CDR2 as SVGEGT. In nucleotides, the CDR3 is TGTGCCAGCAGTTACATGCATAGCGGGGGGCCCTACGAGCAGTACTTC. This gives the protein CASSYMHSGGPYEQYF.

The chain carries TRBV10-3 and TRBJ2-2; 9 bases agree with TRBD1. Losses at the gene ends were 6 bases for V and 7 bases for J; bases not matched to a gene: 6. The CDR3 extends over 14 amino acids. CDR1 ENHRY and CDR2 SYGVKD come from the germline V gene. The CDR3 sequence: CAISRTGEVGELFF. The CDR3 region has the DNA TGTGCCATCAGCCGGACAGGGGAAGTCGGGGAGCTGTTTTTT.

This clone was picked up a small number of times. The rearrangement joins TRBV21-1 to TRBJ1-6; the table's D gene call, TRBD1, was not cross checked with the DNA. TRBV21-1 is recorded as a pseudogene. The CDR3 runs to 16 residues. For the CDR3, the DNA is TGTGCCAGCAGCAAAGTTAGGGGCTTCGGGAATTCACCCCTCCACTTT. Protein product: CASSKVRGFGNSPLHF.

The rearrangement uses TRBV5-1 and TRBJ1-1; 9 nucleotides align to TRBD1. CDR1 SGHRS and CDR2 YFSETQ come from the germline V gene. This CDR3 is built from 16 residues. With 4 bases clipped from V and 2 bases from J, the junction kept 9 bases outside the gene matches. CDR3 DNA: TGCGCCAGCAGCCCTCCGGACAGGGGACAAAACACTGAAGCTTTCTTT. This encodes CASSPPDRGQNTEAFF.

The rearrangement uses TRBV2 and TRBJ1-3; the D is unclear. The CDR3 runs to 15 residues. Per the germline V gene, CDR1 is SNHLY and CDR2 is FYNNEI. The V and J ends lost 6 bases and 2 bases respectively, with 14 bases between them. This chain's CDR3 is CASSGDPSAGNTIYF. The DNA of the CDR3 is TGTGCCAGCAGCGGCGACCCTAGCGCTGGAAACACCATATATTTT.

V gene TRBV19 combines with J gene TRBJ1-5, with D possibly being TRBD1 (6 bases). This CDR3 contains 17 residues. Germline values: CDR1 LNHDA, CDR2 SQIVND (reference sequence). V was clipped by 7 bases and J by 4 bases, with 23 bases between them. CDR3: CASTSRGTPNSNQPQHF. CDR3 in DNA: TGTGCCAGTACCTCAAGAGGGACACCGAATAGTAATCAGCCCCAGCATTTT. Variable domain in full (rest from reference TRBV19 and TRBJ1-5): DGGITQSPKYLFRKEGQNVTLSCEQNLNHDAMYWYRQDPGQGLRLIYYSQIVNDFQKGDIAEGYSVSREKKESFPLTVTSAQKNPTAFYLCASTSRGTPNSNQPQHFGDGTRLSIL.

The chain's CDR3 is CASSLVEGWGNQPQHF. DNA for the CDR3: TGTGCCAGCAGCTTGGTCGAGGGATGGGGCAATCAGCCCCAGCATTTT. The chain recombines TRBV7-2 with TRBJ1-5, with unresolved D. Trimming cost V 3 bases and J 2 bases, with 14 bases left between them. This CDR3 is built from 16 residues. The germline gives CDR1 SGHTA, CDR2 FQGNSA.

The rearrangement joins TRBV19 to TRBJ1-6; TRBD1 matches 11 bases. The length of the CDR3 is 14 residues. Germline-derived CDR1 and CDR2 are LNHDA and SQIVND (reference sequence). The V segment lost 11 bases and the J segment 7 bases; nucleotides outside the gene matches: 7. Here the CDR3 DNA reads TGTGCCTCTGAAAGGACAGGGGGCAATTCACCCCTCCACTTT. Its protein is CASERTGGNSPLHF.

The chain links TRBV18 to TRBJ2-1, with D possibly TRBD2 on 9 matching bases. The CDR3 sequence is 20 residues long. V shed 2 bases and J shed 5 bases, with 28 bases lying between them. CDR1 KGHSH and CDR2 LQKENI come from the germline V gene. The CDR3 region is CASSPDRPGGILAGHNEQFF. DNA of the CDR3: TGTGCCAGCTCACCAGATAGGCCAGGGGGCATCCTAGCGGGACACAATGAGCAGTTCTTC.

The rearrangement links TRBV5-5 to TRBJ2-2; 9 nucleotides agree with TRBD1. The germline V gene encodes CDR1 SGHKS and CDR2 YYEKEE (reference sequence). V shed 4 bases, J shed 4 bases, and the junction held 5 bases outside the gene matches. The CDR3 has 15 residues. The CDR3 region has the DNA TGTGCCAGCAGCGGGGGACAGGGCCCCACCGGGGAGCTGTTTTTT. Its translation: CASSGGQGPTGELFF.

V is TRBV7-2 and J is TRBJ2-7, with a weak D call TRBD1 (5 bases). CDR1 and CDR2 from the germline V gene are SGHTA and FQGNSA. Trimming pared 5 bases from V and 2 bases from J, leaving 13 bases between. The CDR3 is made up of 14 amino acids. CDR3 in amino acids: CASSVQVPTYEQYF. CDR3 nucleotides: TGTGCCAGCAGCGTACAGGTCCCTACCTACGAGCAGTACTTC.

J is TRBJ1-1 and V is TRBV30; 11 bases are a match to TRBD1. J was trimmed by 6 bases and V by 3 bases; bases with no gene match: 6. The CDR3 has 14 amino acids. Germline V CDR1 and CDR2: GTSNPN, SVGIG (reference sequence). Here the CDR3 DNA reads TGTGCCTGGAGGTGGACAGGGGGCTTTGCTGAAGCTTTCTTT. As protein: CAWRWTGGFAEAFF.

The chain is built from TRBV30 and TRBJ2-1, with a weak D call TRBD2 (5 bases). V lost 6 bases and J lost 0, with 12 bases in between. Germline assignment: CDR1 GTSNPN and CDR2 SVGIG (reference sequence). The CDR3 is 14 amino acids. CDR3 nucleotides: TGTGCCTGTAGGACTGCGAGCTCCTACAATGAGCAGTTCTTC. Amino acid sequence: CACRTASSYNEQFF. Complete variable domain (other parts from reference TRBV30 and TRBJ2-1): SQTIHQWPATLVQPVGSPLSLECTVEGTSNPNLYWYRQAAGRGLQLLFYSVGIGQISSEVPQNLSASRPQDRQFILSSKKLLLSDSGFYLCACRTASSYNEQFFGPGTRLTVL.

This rearrangement joins TRBV5-1 to TRBJ2-7; 12 positions agree with TRBD2. CDR3 length: 21 amino acids. V shed 0 bases, J shed 0 bases, and the junction held 16 bases outside the gene matches. CDR1 and CDR2 (germline): SGHRS, YFSETQ. The CDR3 sequence is CASSLGPDRWTSGTISYEQYF. The CDR3 nucleotides are TGCGCCAGCAGCTTGGGGCCGGACAGGTGGACTAGCGGGACCATCTCCTACGAGCAGTACTTC.

A few counts support this clone. V is TRBV27 and J is TRBJ1-6, with no clear D. The V gene's germline CDR1 is MNHEY and CDR2 SMNVEV (reference sequence). The CDR3 contains 12 residues. V was pared by 7 bases and J by 3 bases, with 4 bases between. CDR3 DNA: TGTGCCAGCATGAGCTATAATTCACCCCTCCACTTT. Translated, it gives CASMSYNSPLHF.

The V gene is TRBV6-5, the J gene TRBJ1-2, with 7 bases lining up with TRBD1. CDR3 length: 12 amino acids. Looked up from germline, CDR1 is MNHEY and CDR2 is SVGAGI. Losses at the gene ends were 6 bases for V and 4 bases for J; bases not matched to a gene: 2. This CDR3 is CASRTGPYGYTF. CDR3 bases: TGTGCCAGCAGGACAGGGCCCTATGGCTACACCTTC.

CDR3 nucleotides: TGTGCCAGCAGCCTACTAGCGGGGGAGGGGGATACGCAGTATTTT. This encodes CASSLLAGEGDTQYF. This rearrangement joins TRBV7-8 to TRBJ2-3; 11 positions match TRBD2. Germline V gene sequence: CDR1 SGHVS, CDR2 FQNEAQ. CDR3 length: 15 residues. With 5 bases clipped from V and 6 bases from J, the junction kept 7 bases outside the gene matches.